This is a list of T cell receptor beta chains from one sample in a study of beta chain features in type 1 diabetes. Profiling relied on immunoSEQ multiplex PCR, and the TCRdb table lists in-frame clones only, not all of them. The sample holds tens of thousands of clones, under 45% seen once. The sample taken for sequencing was Tregs from blood. Receptors were obtained from a man aged 25-45 years with type 1 diabetes. Both conserved end residues are part of each CDR3. The order of the fields is clone size, J gene, V gene, D gene, CDR3 protein, CDR3 DNA. D genes are given only for firm matches. The size entry is marked missing in some rows and otherwise reads once, few, many or a size class.

-	TRBJ1-1	TRBV18	-	CASSPGQMNTEAFF	TGTGCCAGCTCCCCCGGACAGATGAACACTGAAGCTTTCTTT
-	TRBJ2-3	TRBV27	-	CASSAWAGPDTQYF	TGTGCCAGCAGTGCCTGGGCGGGACCTGATACGCAGTATTTT
-	TRBJ1-4	TRBV5-1	-	CASSLQTGGALTNEKLFF	TGCGCCAGCAGCTTGCAAACAGGCGGGGCCTTAACTAATGAAAAACTGTTTTTT
few	TRBJ2-2	TRBV4-3	-	CASSGDRDGELFF	TGCGCCAGCAGCGGAGATCGTGACGGGGAGCTGTTTTTT
-	TRBJ1-1	TRBV13	-	CASSLDKMNTEAFF	TGTGCCAGCAGCTTAGACAAAATGAACACTGAAGCTTTCTTT
few	TRBJ2-5	TRBV6-6	TRBD2	CASSYRTSGYEETQYF	TGTGCCAGCAGTTACAGGACTAGCGGGTACGAAGAGACCCAGTACTTC
-	TRBJ2-4	TRBV19	TRBD2	CASSPGGAGNIQYF	TGTGCCAGTAGCCCCGGGGGGGCGGGGAACATTCAGTACTTC
-	TRBJ2-7	TRBV7-2	TRBD1	CASSSFGQAREQYF	TGTGCCAGCAGCTCCTTTGGACAGGCGAGAGAGCAGTACTTC
-	TRBJ2-2	TRBV14	-	CASSRPGWTGELFF	TGTGCCAGCAGCCGGCCAGGGTGGACCGGGGAGCTGTTTTTT
-	TRBJ2-7	TRBV13	TRBD1	CASSLTGTGGGYEQYF	TGTGCCAGCAGCTTAACGGGGACAGGGGGCGGGTACGAGCAGTACTTC
-	TRBJ2-7	TRBV6-1	TRBD2	CASSVGVAGNDEQYF	TGTGCCAGCAGTGTCGGGGTAGCGGGAAACGACGAGCAGTACTTC
once	TRBJ1-5	TRBV6-6	TRBD1	CASSLGQIGAPQHF	TGTGCCAGCAGTCTGGGACAGATAGGTGCGCCCCAGCATTTT
few	TRBJ1-2	TRBV6-5	-	CASSDQGRGYTF	TGTGCCAGCAGCGATCAGGGGAGAGGCTACACCTTC
-	TRBJ2-1	TRBV4-3	-	CASSQDVFPRSSYNEQFF	TGCGCCAGCAGCCAAGATGTATTCCCTCGTTCCTCCTACAATGAGCAGTTCTTC
-	TRBJ2-3	TRBV5-1	TRBD2	CASSSRAGDTQYF	TGCGCCAGCAGCTCTCGAGCGGGGGATACGCAGTATTTT
few	TRBJ2-3	TRBV15	TRBD2	CATSRLAGGADTQYF	TGTGCCACCAGTAGACTAGCGGGAGGAGCAGATACGCAGTATTTT
-	TRBJ1-4	TRBV5-1	TRBD1	CASSLTGGSEKLFF	TGCGCCAGCAGCCTGACAGGGGGCAGTGAAAAACTGTTTTTT
-	TRBJ2-3	TRBV5-1	-	CASSPMTLSTDTQYF	TGCGCCAGCAGCCCCATGACACTTAGCACAGATACGCAGTATTTT
-	TRBJ2-7	TRBV9	-	CASSVLGSSYEQYF	TGTGCCAGCAGCGTATTGGGCAGCTCCTACGAGCAGTACTTC
-	TRBJ1-5	TRBV7-2	-	CASSARAGSNQPQHF	TGTGCCAGCAGCGCCAGGGCAGGAAGCAATCAGCCCCAGCATTTT
few	TRBJ2-5	TRBV6-1	-	CASSLFAVQETQYF	TGTGCCAGCAGTCTCTTTGCGGTCCAAGAGACCCAGTACTTC
-	TRBJ2-1	TRBV6-1	TRBD2	CASSAGLAGYNEQFF	TGTGCCAGCAGTGCTGGACTAGCGGGATACAATGAGCAGTTCTTC
-	TRBJ2-7	TRBV28	-	CASAGGTPSKEQYF	TGTGCCAGCGCTGGGGGGACCCCATCAAAAGAGCAGTACTTC
-	TRBJ1-1	TRBV6-1	-	CASRDLGRGTEAFF	TGTGCCAGCAGAGACCTGGGGCGGGGCACTGAAGCTTTCTTT
-	TRBJ2-7	TRBV28	TRBD1	CASSSSGTGGHEQYF	TGTGCCAGCAGTTCCTCCGGGACAGGGGGCCACGAGCAGTACTTC
-	TRBJ2-1	TRBV2	-	CASSEAGRLSYNEQFF	TGTGCCAGCAGTGAAGCTGGGAGACTCTCCTACAATGAGCAGTTCTTC
-	TRBJ2-1	TRBV6-1	TRBD2	CASRDAGTSYEQFF	TGTGCCAGCAGGGATGCCGGGACTAGTTATGAGCAGTTCTTC
-	TRBJ1-5	TRBV7-2	-	CASSFQINQPQHF	TGTGCCAGCAGCTTCCAGATTAATCAGCCCCAGCATTTT
-	TRBJ2-2	TRBV23-1	TRBD1	CASSQLDRAPNTGELFF	TGCGCCAGCAGTCAATTGGACAGGGCACCGAACACCGGGGAGCTGTTTTTT
-	TRBJ1-1	TRBV28	-	CASQSGMRTEAFF	TGTGCCAGCCAATCGGGGATGAGAACTGAAGCTTTCTTT
few	TRBJ1-5	TRBV25-1	-	CASSEGYSNQPQHF	TGTGCCAGCAGTGAGGGCTATAGCAATCAGCCCCAGCATTTT
once	TRBJ2-2	TRBV4-1	-	CASSQRGTQDNTGELFF	TGCGCCAGCAGCCAACGGGGGACTCAAGATAACACCGGGGAGCTGTTTTTT
-	TRBJ1-1	TRBV19	-	CASSMRPGSNTEAFF	TGTGCCAGTAGTATGAGGCCGGGGTCGAACACTGAAGCTTTCTTT
-	TRBJ1-1	TRBV19	-	CASSIVPRTGRGTEAFF	TGTGCCAGTAGTATAGTTCCCCGAACAGGGAGGGGCACTGAAGCTTTCTTT
-	TRBJ2-7	TRBV7-2	-	CASSLDGGATYEQYF	TGTGCCAGCAGCTTAGATGGAGGAGCCACCTACGAGCAGTACTTC
-	TRBJ2-1	TRBV19	TRBD2	CASSIGSGSGDNEQFF	TGTGCCAGTAGTATTGGATCGGGGAGCGGGGACAATGAGCAGTTCTTC
once	TRBJ1-2	TRBV11-1	-	CASSSSYYGYTF	TGTGCCAGCAGCTCGTCGTACTATGGCTACACCTTC
few	TRBJ2-7	TRBV28	TRBD2	CASSSSGRSVWSYEQYF	TGTGCCAGCAGTTCTAGCGGGAGATCTGTATGGTCCTACGAGCAGTACTTC
-	TRBJ1-3	TRBV30	TRBD1	CAWRRTGSGNTIYF	TGTGCCTGGAGAAGGACAGGGTCTGGAAACACCATATATTTT
few	TRBJ2-1	TRBV7-9	TRBD1	CASRDGTGAKFF	TGTGCCAGCAGGGACGGGACAGGGGCGAAGTTCTTC
-	TRBJ2-5	TRBV2	-	CASSGGAKETQYF	TGTGCCAGCAGTGGAGGAGCTAAGGAGACCCAGTACTTC
few	TRBJ2-7	TRBV18	TRBD1	CASSRGTAEYEQYF	TGTGCCAGCTCGCGTGGGACAGCGGAATACGAGCAGTACTTC